This record looks at one T cell receptor beta chain sequence and its context. Which antigen it targets is not known. No base quality information exists; no much larger clone differs at one position. Libraries were constructed by the immunoSEQ multiplex PCR assay. TCRdb carries this immuneACCESS record with in-frame sequences only. Its versions omit some clonotypes, under half of them owing to an unresolved V gene in the studies checked, with the rest unexplained. The sample table shows about 25,000 clones, and less than 80% are seen once. The top ten clonotypes cover 3% to 4% of the sample. V sheds 7 bases and J sheds 2 bases, leaving 12 bases between their ends. Including the terminal cysteine and phenylalanine, the CDR3 comprises 13 residues. Left in the record is the CDR3 DNA by itself, 39 bases read in frame from the first base. CDR1 and CDR2 are drawn from the germline V gene: SNHLY, FYNNEI. Focal radiation therapy combined with CTLA-4 blockade (ipilimumab) was tested in patients with chemo-refractory metastatic non-small-cell lung cancer.

This entry is derived from a study of radiotherapy plus CTLA-4 blockade in lung cancer (dated by TCRdb to the late 2010s). Regarding the study in general: Among the enrolled patients, about 19% had an objective response, and around 31% reached disease control.

Overall study results and their limits: After treatment with radiotherapy and ipilimumab, TCR clones that originated in tumors expanded in peripheral blood. Increased serum interferon-beta after radiation, together with early dynamic changes in blood T cell clones, were reported to be the strongest predictors of response.

The sample consisted of peripheral blood, taken from a patient treated with radiotherapy plus ipilimumab. The rearrangement joined TRBV2 to TRBJ2-7; the D gene is perhaps TRBD1, on 5 matching bases. The TCR sequence derives from a human donor with non-small cell lung cancer whose response to radiotherapy plus ipilimumab could not be evaluated. DNA sequence: TGTGCCAGCAAACGACAGAGTACCTACGAGCAGTACTTC. It encodes CASKRQSTYEQYF.